The rows below give T cell receptor beta chains drawn from one sample of a study of blood T cell repertoires in COVID-19. Only in-frame clones appear in the TCRdb table, and some are missing; sequencing was by immunoSEQ multiplex PCR. This table holds approximately 160,000 clones, around 83% found once. The material sequenced was PBMCs or T cells enriched from blood (not recorded which). Receptors were obtained from a woman aged 45 to 65 in a cohort exposed to, infected with or recovered from COVID-19 (not recorded which). CDR3s include the opening cysteine and the closing phenylalanine or tryptophan. Fields, in order: D gene, V gene, J gene, clone size, CDR3 DNA, CDR3 protein. The D gene is left open where the match is weak. Only some rows state a clone size, as once, few, many or a class for expanded clones.

-	TRBV6-1	TRBJ1-6	once	TGTGCCAGCAGTGAGCGGGAGATAGGTAATTCACCCCTCCACTTT	CASSEREIGNSPLHF
-	TRBV5-5	TRBJ1-1	-	TGTGCCAGCAGGAGGGCCCCCGGGGGGACTGAAGCTTTCTTT	CASRRAPGGTEAFF
-	TRBV6-5	TRBJ2-2	-	TGTGCCAGCAGTTACAGGGGAAACGGGGAGCTGTTTTTT	CASSYRGNGELFF
TRBD1	TRBV27	TRBJ1-2	-	TGTGCCAGCAGTACCTACCGGGACAGGGGGTCGGACTACACCTTC	CASSTYRDRGSDYTF
TRBD2	TRBV19	TRBJ2-7	-	TGTGCCAGTGCAGCGGGAGTCTCCTACGAGCAGTACTTC	CASAAGVSYEQYF
-	TRBV15	TRBJ2-7	-	TGTGCCACCAGCACTATCCGGGACTCAGCCTACGAGCAGTACTTC	CATSTIRDSAYEQYF
-	TRBV7-2	TRBJ2-3	-	TGTGCCAGCAGCTTAGCCTTAATGGATACGCAGTATTTT	CASSLALMDTQYF
-	TRBV11-2	TRBJ2-7	-	TGTGCCAGCAGCTTAGAAAGGGGGTCCCCCTACGAGCAGTACTTC	CASSLERGSPYEQYF
TRBD1	TRBV2	TRBJ2-1	-	TGTGCCACCAAACAGGGGGTTAGTTCCTACAATGAGCAGTTCTTC	CATKQGVSSYNEQFF
-	TRBV7-3	TRBJ1-6	-	TGTGCCAGCAGCTTAGAGGGATATAATTCACCCCTCCACTTT	CASSLEGYNSPLHF
TRBD1	TRBV5-4	TRBJ2-2	few	TGTGCCAGCAGCCCAAGCCGGGACAGGGAGACCGGGGAGCTGTTTTTT	CASSPSRDRETGELFF
TRBD2	TRBV19	TRBJ2-5	-	TGTGCCAGTAGTCGCCCTCGGGGGGGGTACAAAGAGACCCAGTACTTC	CASSRPRGGYKETQYF
TRBD2	TRBV20-1	TRBJ2-2	-	TGCAGTGCTGGTGGACTAGCGGGAGGGTACACCGGGGAGCTGTTTTTT	CSAGGLAGGYTGELFF
-	TRBV9	TRBJ2-3	-	TGTGCCAGCAGCGTAGCCCGACTAGGGGTATTGTCAGATACGCAGTATTTT	CASSVARLGVLSDTQYF
-	TRBV5-5	TRBJ2-5	-	TGTGCCAGCACCGGGGGACAGCTCCAAGAGACCCAGTACTTC	CASTGGQLQETQYF
-	TRBV7-8	TRBJ1-5	-	TGTGCCAGCAGCGCCCGGGGGGGTTTAAGCAATCAGCCCCAGCATTTT	CASSARGGLSNQPQHF